Below, 19 T cell receptor gamma chains from the same sample are listed, as sequenced in a study of intestinal T cells in coeliac disease (TCRdb year 2020). For each case, genomic DNA was extracted from ten 5-um FFPE scrolls with the QIAamp DNA FFPE tissue kit. The library came from multiplex PCR. This sample was sequenced with an Ion Torrent PGM. TRG repertoires were amplified from 150 to 200 ng of biopsy DNA using the LymphoTrack kit, whose primers carry Illumina adapters. Clonotypes were called again by TCRdb from the public reads via CATT, and duplicate nucleotide sequences were then merged into one entry. This sample comprises roughly 630 gamma-chain clones, roughly 56% of them detected only once. The ten largest clones represent 20% to 25% of the sample. Input material: a duodenal biopsy. These receptors came from a human donor who served as a control with a normal duodenal biopsy, not a healthy volunteer.

CDR3 coding DNA: TGTGCCACCTGGGACAGGCCATTTTTTTTTTTATATAAGAAACTCTTT. This codes for CATWDRPFFFLYKKLF. The chain uses TRGV5 and TRGJ1 or TRGJ2. The CDR3 length is 16 residues. The junction had 15 bases not matched to a gene; V was cut back by 0 bases and J by 7 bases. Germline V gene lookup returns CDR1 VINAFY and CDR2 YDVSNSKD.

In its sample, this clone was seen once. CDR3 nucleotides: TGTGCTGCGTCTTCCCTTATATACACTGGTTGGTTCAAGATATTT. This translates into CAASSLIYTGWFKIF. The rearrangement joins TRGV10 to TRGJP1. Being an ORF, TRGV10 has a function that is uncertain. CDR3 size: 15 residues. J lost 4 bases, V lost 10 bases, and 13 bases had no gene match.

This clone was counted between two and nine times. The chain carries TRGV2 and TRGJ1 or TRGJ2. V lost 6 bases and J lost 5; bases outside the gene matches: 4. CDR3 length: 11 amino acids. The germline V gene has CDR1 EGSNGY and CDR2 YDSYNSKV. The CDR3, as DNA: TGTGCCACCTGGACGGATTATAAGAAACTCTTT. It encodes CATWTDYKKLF.

J is TRGJP1 and V is TRGV10. TRGV10 has ORF status, its function being uncertain. V gave up 10 bases and J gave up 10 bases; unmatched junction bases: 22. This CDR3 contains 16 residues. CDR3 loop: CAASSLIYPLVWFKIF. CDR3 bases: TGTGCTGCGTCTTCCCTTATATACCCACTGGTTTGGTTCAAGATATTT.

In this sample, this clone turned up once. V is TRGV3 and J is TRGJ1 or TRGJ2. Per germline, CDR1 VTNTFY and CDR2 YDVSTARD (reference sequence). With 4 bases clipped from V and 1 base from J, the junction kept 7 bases outside the gene matches. The CDR3 consists of 14 residues. The CDR3 sequence is CATWDQPNYYKKLF. The CDR3 DNA sequence: TGTGCCACCTGGGATCAGCCTAATTATTATAAGAAACTCTTT.

This clone is hyperexpanded (1% or more). This chain links TRGV4 with TRGJ1 or TRGJ2. CDR3 length: 12 residues. The germline V gene has CDR1 EGSTGY and CDR2 YDSYTSSV. V lost 1 base and J lost 3; bases outside the gene matches: 0. The CDR3 region has the DNA TGTGCCACCTGGGATGGTTATTATAAGAAACTCTTT. This translates into CATWDGYYKKLF.

This clone has only a few counts. The CDR3 sequence: CATWDGRWGVNWIKTF. The CDR3 bases are TGTGCCACCTGGGACGGGAGATGGGGAGTGAATTGGATCAAGACGTTT. This chain connects TRGV2 to TRGJP2. Germline V gene data show CDR1 as EGSNGY and CDR2 as YDSYNSKV. CDR3 size: 16 residues. The V and J ends lost 0 bases and 9 bases, in that order; junction bases with no gene match: 13.

This chain connects TRGV3 to TRGJ1 or TRGJ2. From germline, CDR1 is VTNTFY and CDR2 YDVSTARD (reference sequence). The CDR3 consists of 14 residues. J gave up 9 bases and V 0 bases, and 11 bases lay outside the gene matches. The CDR3 sequence: CATWDRGIITKKLF. CDR3 coding DNA: TGTGCCACCTGGGACAGGGGGATTATTACTAAGAAACTCTTT.

This clone was seen more than once but under ten times. The chain employs TRGV2 and TRGJP2. The germline V gene has CDR1 EGSNGY and CDR2 YDSYNSKV. Trimming removed 0 bases from V and 6 bases from J; junction bases left unmatched: 19. This CDR3 spans 19 amino acids. CDR3: CATWDGEGVYGVGDWIKTF. CDR3 DNA: TGTGCCACCTGGGACGGGGAGGGAGTATATGGAGTAGGTGATTGGATCAAGACGTTT.

This clone was detected a few times. It may be a read error: a sequence one base away is much more abundant. The chain employs TRGV4 and TRGJ1 or TRGJ2. Germline CDR1 reads EGSTGY; CDR2 reads YDSYTSSV. The CDR3 sequence is 13 residues long. Written as DNA, the CDR3 is TGTGCCACCTGGGATCCCCTTTATTATAAGAAGCTCTTT. Translated, it gives CATWDPLYYKKLF.

V usage is TRGV4 and J usage is TRGJP1. This CDR3 spans 16 amino acids. Germline V gene data show CDR1 as EGSTGY and CDR2 as YDSYTSSV. The trim removed 2 bases at V and 1 base at J, leaving 7 bases unmatched. The CDR3 loop reads CATWDVEITTGWFKIF. CDR3 DNA: TGTGCCACCTGGGATGTCGAAATTACCACTGGTTGGTTCAAGATATTT.

This rearrangement joins TRGV2 to TRGJP2. This CDR3 spans 15 amino acids. Germline V lookup: CDR1 EGSNGY, CDR2 YDSYNSKV. As DNA, the CDR3 is TGTGCACCTGGGACGAATGGTAGTAGTGATTGGATCAAGACGTTT. Protein product: CAPGTNGSSDWIKTF.

The chain has TRGV3 and TRGJP2. Germline V gene data show CDR1 as VTNTFY and CDR2 as YDVSTARD (reference sequence). The CDR3 has 17 residues. V was clipped by 3 bases and J by 10 bases; unmatched bases: 20. As DNA, the CDR3 is TGTGCCACCTGGGACTCAGGCGGTTGTCAGGTAGGTTGGATCAAGACGTTT. Translation gives CATWDSGGCQVGWIKTF.

This clone counts as large. The junction does not match germline at one end; this may be a read error. The chain combines TRGV2 with TRGJ1 or TRGJ2. The length of the CDR3 is 12 residues. The germline CDR1 and CDR2 sequences are EGSNGY and YDSYNSKV. CDR3 residues: CAAWEEGYKKLF. The CDR3 coding sequence is TGTGCCGCCTGGGAGGAGGGTTATAAGAAACTCTTT.

The chain employs TRGV8 and TRGJ1 or TRGJ2. J lost 10 bases, V lost 3 bases, and 15 bases had no gene match. The CDR3 is made up of 14 amino acids. CDR1 and CDR2 from the germline V gene are VENAVY and YDSYNSRV. As DNA, the CDR3 is TGTGCCACCTGGGATCACCCCCCTCGGGGGAAGAAACTCTTT. It encodes CATWDHPPRGKKLF.

The CDR3 reads CAAWDILGKLF. The CDR3 DNA follows: TGTGCTGCGTGGGATATCCTGGGGAAACTCTTT. This chain uses TRGV10 with TRGJ1 or TRGJ2. TRGV10 is labeled an ORF, and its function is uncertain. The CDR3 has 11 residues. Trimming at V came to 8 bases and at J to 12 bases, leaving 11 bases not matched to a gene.

V usage is TRGV2 and J usage is TRGJ1 or TRGJ2. The CDR3 loop spans 14 amino acids. Germline CDR1 EGSNGY, CDR2 YDSYNSKV. V dropped 6 bases and J dropped 0; count of bases not matched to a gene: 8. The CDR3 DNA is TGTGCCACCTGGACGGTAAAGAATTATTATAAGAAACTCTTT. It translates to CATWTVKNYYKKLF.

This sequence joins TRGV9 and TRGJ1 or TRGJ2. Germline loops: CDR1 GITISATS, CDR2 ISYDGTV (reference sequence). There are 13 residues in the CDR3. Trimming cost V 2 bases and J 13 bases; bases outside gene matches: 14. Written as DNA, the CDR3 is TGTGCCTTGTGGGAGGGGGCGGTTATAAGTAAACTCTTT. It specifies CALWEGAVISKLF.

A remark on this clone: TCRdb's protein, taken from a much larger clone, differs from this DNA's translation at residue 12, likely owing to a read error; the protein displayed comes from the DNA. This chain connects TRGV8 to TRGJP1. Per germline, CDR1 VENAVY and CDR2 YDSYNSRV. The CDR3 sequence is 15 residues long. DNA of the CDR3: TGTGCCACCTGGGATACTTATACCACTGGTTGGTCCAAGATATTT. Encoded protein: CATWDTYTTGWSKIF.